Following are 18 T cell receptor beta chains from one sample sequenced in a study of identical twins. TCRdb re-called the 5' RACE reads through MiXCR, storing one row per CDR3 protein. The data hold some 900,000 distinct CDR3 sequences, with roughly an eighth observed a single time. The same data also went into a second study, on yellow fever vaccine responses in identical twins.

Sequencing was carried out using PBMCs. The receptors shown here come from a woman under 30 in good health.

There are a few counts of this clonotype. The V and J genes are TRBV11-2 and TRBJ1-1; 7 bases match TRBD1. The germline V gene has CDR1 SGHAT and CDR2 FQNNGV. This CDR3 region has 14 residues. V lost 7 bases and J lost 3; bases outside the gene matches: 8. CDR3 sequence reads: CASTDRAWDTEAFF. The CDR3 nucleotides read TGTGCCAGCACCGACAGGGCTTGGGACACTGAAGCTTTCTTT. The entire variable domain, with the rest obtained from reference TRBV11-2 and TRBJ1-1, is as follows: EAGVAQSPRYKIIEKRQSVAFWCNPISGHATLYWYQQILGQGPKLLIQFQNNGVVDDSQLPKDRFSAERLKGVDSTLKIQPAKLEDSAVYLCASTDRAWDTEAFFGQGTRLTVV.

The rearrangement uses TRBV20-1 and TRBJ1-2; D perhaps matches TRBD1 (5 bases). Trimming left V 5 bases short and J 1 base short, with 11 bases between. The V gene's germline CDR1 is DFQATT and CDR2 SNEGSKA (reference sequence). This CDR3 has 13 amino acids. The CDR3 spells CSAPSRDNYGYTF. Written as DNA, the CDR3 is TGCAGTGCTCCTTCCAGGGATAACTATGGCTACACCTTC.

The chain employs TRBV7-8 and TRBJ1-4; D call uncertain. Per the germline V gene, CDR1 is SGHVS and CDR2 is FQNEAQ. The ends were cut back, 2 bases at V and 5 bases at J, with 15 bases in the middle. The CDR3 length is 16 residues. CDR3 DNA: TGTGCCAGCAGCTTAAGACGGGGTTCGAAGAATGAAAAACTGTTTTTT. This gives the protein CASSLRRGSKNEKLFF.

The rearrangement uses TRBV4-1 and TRBJ2-1, with 10 bases that match TRBD2. Unmatched junction bases numbered 8, after V lost 0 bases and J lost 6 bases. The CDR3 contains 17 residues. The germline V gene has CDR1 MGHRA and CDR2 YSYEKL. This CDR3 reads CASSQDRLAGAGNEQFF. The CDR3 DNA follows: TGCGCCAGCAGCCAAGATCGCCTAGCGGGGGCCGGCAATGAGCAGTTCTTC.

This clonotype was picked up a small number of times. In DNA form, the CDR3 reads TGTGCCAGTAGTGGCGGGACATCTAATGAAAAACTGTTTTTT. Its protein is CASSGGTSNEKLFF. V gene TRBV19 combines with J gene TRBJ1-4; the D gene is possibly TRBD1 (6 bases). CDR1 and CDR2 from the germline V gene are LNHDA and SQIVND (reference sequence). The CDR3 consists of 14 residues. The ends were cut back, 5 bases at V and 3 bases at J, with 10 bases in the middle.

The table lists this clonotype with a few counts. V gene TRBV5-1 combines with J gene TRBJ2-7; D remains ambiguous. V was trimmed by 2 bases and J by 3 bases, leaving 15 bases between them. The CDR3 is made up of 15 amino acids. Germline CDR1 SGHRS, CDR2 YFSETQ. The CDR3: CASSLWTGSLYEQYF. The CDR3 DNA reads TGCGCCAGCAGCTTATGGACCGGATCCCTCTACGAGCAGTACTTC.

This clonotype was seen more than once but under ten times. The rearrangement uses TRBV28 and TRBJ2-2; 7 bases are shared with TRBD1. This CDR3 has 15 amino acids. Germline CDR1 reads MDHEN; CDR2 reads SYDVKM. Germline trimming cut 3 bases from V and 7 bases from J; bases unmatched to any gene: 8. The CDR3 here is CASSFGYRGNGELFF. CDR3 sequence (DNA): TGTGCCAGCAGTTTTGGGTACAGGGGTAACGGGGAGCTGTTTTTT.

V and J are TRBV11-1 and TRBJ2-1; TRBD2 might be the D (5 bases). The germline V and J ends were trimmed by 0 bases and 3 bases, with 21 bases remaining between them. CDR1 is SGHAT, CDR2 FQDESV, per germline (reference sequence). The CDR3 has 19 residues. The CDR3 region is CASSLAPEKKGVFYNEQFF. The DNA for the CDR3 is TGTGCCAGCAGCTTAGCGCCCGAGAAGAAGGGAGTCTTCTACAATGAGCAGTTCTTC.

The gene calls are TRBV20-1 and TRBJ2-1; D might be TRBD2 (5 bases). The V end was cut by 3 bases, the J end by 2 bases, with 11 bases between. CDR1 and CDR2 from the germline V gene are DFQATT and SNEGSKA (reference sequence). The CDR3 totals 14 residues. The CDR3 here is CSASFREAYNEQFF. The CDR3 DNA sequence: TGCAGTGCTAGTTTCCGGGAAGCCTACAATGAGCAGTTCTTC.

This clonotype was observed a few times. The chain uses TRBV5-1 and TRBJ2-7; 10 bases are shared with TRBD2. Germline-derived CDR1 and CDR2 are SGHRS and YFSETQ. The CDR3 is 16 amino acids. V shed 0 bases, J shed 0 bases, and the junction held 3 bases outside the gene matches. CDR3 sequence reads: CASSLDASGGSYEQYV. CDR3 sequence (DNA): TGCGCCAGCAGCTTGGATGCTAGCGGGGGCTCCTACGAGCAGTACGTC.

This clonotype was observed a handful of times. The genes are TRBV4-1 and TRBJ2-3; no clear D. Germline V lookup: CDR1 MGHRA, CDR2 YSYEKL. V lost 4 bases and J 4 bases, leaving 15 bases between the germline ends. This CDR3 has 15 residues. The CDR3 DNA follows: TGCGCCAGCAGCCGAGTCGGAGTTATACCAGATACGCAGTATTTT. Protein product: CASSRVGVIPDTQYF.

The chain uses TRBV5-1 and TRBJ2-1, with 7 bases that match TRBD1. The V gene end was trimmed by 1 base and the J gene end by 7 bases; junction bases not matched to a gene: 8. This CDR3 is 15 amino acids long. CDR1 and CDR2 (germline): SGHRS, YFSETQ. CDR3 DNA: TGCGCCAGCAGCTTGAGTCTCACAGGGGTGAATGAGCAGTTCTTC. It is translated as CASSLSLTGVNEQFF.

The genes are TRBV29-1 and TRBJ1-2; no firm D call. Germline lookup yields CDR1 SQVTM and CDR2 ANQGSEA. V was shortened by 0 bases and J by 7 bases, with 9 bases between the two germline ends. The CDR3 spans 12 residues. The DNA of the CDR3 is TGCAGCGTTGAAGATCTAGGGTCTGGCTACACCTTC. Its protein is CSVEDLGSGYTF. Variable domain in full (rest from reference TRBV29-1 and TRBJ1-2): SAVISQKPSRDICQRGTSLTIQCQVDSQVTMMFWYRQQPGQSLTLIATANQGSEATYESGFVIDKFPISRPNLTFSTLTVSNMSPEDSSIYLCSVEDLGSGYTFGSGTRLTVV.

This rearrangement joins TRBV6-4 to TRBJ2-2; 8 bases agree with TRBD2. The CDR3 spans 15 residues. CDR1 is MRHNA, CDR2 SNTAGT, per germline. The V gene end was trimmed by 2 bases and the J gene end by 5 bases; junction bases not matched to a gene: 4. This CDR3 is CASSDVGGDTGELFF. The CDR3 coding sequence is TGTGCCAGCAGTGACGTCGGGGGGGATACCGGGGAGCTGTTTTTT.

In its sample, this clonotype was seen a few times. The chain couples TRBV11-2 to TRBJ2-7; TRBD1 agrees at 11 bases. The CDR3 has 17 amino acids. V was clipped by 1 base and J by 4 bases; unmatched bases: 9. CDR1 SGHAT and CDR2 FQNNGV come from the germline V gene. DNA of the CDR3: TGTGCCAGCAGCTTAGTGGGGCGGGACAGGGGGACGTACGAGCAGTACTTC. Translation gives CASSLVGRDRGTYEQYF.

This clonotype was recorded at least ten times. This chain links TRBV29-1 with TRBJ1-5, with D tentatively TRBD1 (6 bases). Germline CDR1 and CDR2: SQVTM and ANQGSEA. V was cut by 5 bases and J by 1 base, with 6 bases left in between. The CDR3 has 12 amino acids. For the CDR3, the DNA is TGCAGCGTTCAGGGGAGCAATCAGCCCCAGCATTTT. Translated, it gives CSVQGSNQPQHF. The full variable domain, completed using reference TRBV29-1 and TRBJ1-5, is SAVISQKPSRDICQRGTSLTIQCQVDSQVTMMFWYRQQPGQSLTLIATANQGSEATYESGFVIDKFPISRPNLTFSTLTVSNMSPEDSSIYLCSVQGSNQPQHFGDGTRLSIL.

This clonotype turned up a few times. V and J are TRBV3-1 and TRBJ2-7; TRBD1 or TRBD2 may be the D gene (5 bases each). CDR1 is LGHDT, CDR2 YNNKEL, per germline (reference sequence). V was cut by 3 bases and J by 5 bases, with 11 bases left in between. The CDR3 is 13 residues long. CDR3 sequence (DNA): TGTGCCAGCAGCCATGGGGGATCGAACGAGCAGTACGTC. Translation gives CASSHGGSNEQYV.

The CDR3 loop is CASSARRLAGDGELFF. The CDR3 nucleotides are TGTGCCAGCAGCGCACGACGACTAGCGGGGGACGGGGAGCTGTTTTTT. This chain joins TRBV27 and TRBJ2-2; 12 bases line up with TRBD2. The CDR3 runs 16 residues. The V gene end was trimmed by 6 bases and the J gene end by 7 bases; junction bases not matched to a gene: 9. Germline loops: CDR1 MNHEY, CDR2 SMNVEV (reference sequence).